These 27 T cell receptor beta chains originate from one sample sequenced in a study of blood T cell repertoires in COVID-19. Data came from immunoSEQ multiplex PCR; TCRdb stores just in-frame clones and leaves some out. The repertoire holds 300,000 or so clones, with 87% as singletons. Sequencing was carried out using PBMCs or T cells enriched from blood (not recorded which). These receptors were taken from a woman aged 25 to 45 who had recovered from COVID-19.

The rearrangement links TRBV5-1 to TRBJ1-1, with TRBD1 matching over 7 bases. CDR1 and CDR2 (germline): SGHRS, YFSETQ. V lost 4 bases, J lost 8 bases, and 11 bases stayed unmatched. This CDR3 comprises 14 residues. The chain's CDR3 is CASSMGTARGEAFF. The CDR3 bases are TGCGCCAGCAGCATGGGGACAGCTCGAGGGGAAGCTTTCTTT.

This clone was recorded once. The chain carries TRBV7-2 and TRBJ2-1; TRBD1 might be the D (6 bases). V shed 2 bases and J shed 6 bases, with 14 bases lying between them. The CDR3 extends over 15 amino acids. The germline V gene has CDR1 SGHTA and CDR2 FQGNSA. The CDR3 DNA reads TGTGCCAGCAGCTTAACACAGGGCCATTTCAATGAGCAGTTCTTC. Encoded protein: CASSLTQGHFNEQFF.

The genes are TRBV28 and TRBJ2-7; D gene unclear. In germline, CDR1 is MDHEN, CDR2 SYDVKM. The V end was cut by 6 bases, the J end by 3 bases, with 15 bases between. The CDR3 loop spans 14 amino acids. CDR3 nucleotide sequence: TGTGCCAGCAGGCCAGACTCTTCCCACTACGAGCAGTACTTC. This sequence encodes CASRPDSSHYEQYF.

This clone has only one observation. The chain joins TRBV4-2 to TRBJ2-1; 12 bases are a match to TRBD2. Germline V lookup: CDR1 LGHNA, CDR2 YNFKEQ. CDR3 length equals 16 residues. The J segment lost 7 bases and the V segment lost 1 base, leaving 5 bases of the junction unmatched. The CDR3: CASSQGASGGANEQFF. CDR3 in DNA: TGTGCCAGCAGCCAAGGGGCTAGCGGGGGGGCAAATGAGCAGTTCTTC.

The chain couples TRBV18 to TRBJ2-6; no firm D call. The CDR3 runs 15 residues. The germline V and J ends were trimmed by 0 bases and 4 bases, with 7 bases remaining between them. The germline V gene has CDR1 KGHSH and CDR2 LQKENI. This CDR3 reads CASSPPQPGANVLTF. CDR3 DNA: TGTGCCAGCTCACCACCACAGCCCGGGGCCAACGTCCTGACTTTC.

This clone was seen once. The chain uses TRBV4-1 and TRBJ1-1; no definite D call. V gave up 3 bases and J gave up 4 bases, with 3 bases separating them. There are 11 residues in the CDR3. The germline CDR1 and CDR2 sequences are MGHRA and YSYEKL. As DNA, the CDR3 is TGCGCCAGCAGCCACGGCACTGAAGCTTTCTTT. It encodes CASSHGTEAFF.

The CDR3 is CASSLGLAGFTGELFF. The CDR3 DNA reads as TGTGCCAGCAGCTTGGGACTAGCGGGGTTCACCGGGGAGCTGTTTTTT. The chain is built from TRBV7-2 and TRBJ2-2, with 13 bases matching TRBD2. The CDR3 sequence is 16 residues long. CDR1 and CDR2 from the germline V gene are SGHTA and FQGNSA. V lost 3 bases and J lost 4; bases outside the gene matches: 2.

The V and J genes are TRBV9 and TRBJ2-5; 8 bases map to TRBD2. Losses at the gene ends were 2 bases for V and 1 base for J; bases not matched to a gene: 10. Germline V gene data show CDR1 as SGDLS and CDR2 as YYNGEE. This CDR3 is 17 amino acids long. The CDR3 coding sequence is TGTGCCAGCAGCGTGGACATAAGCGGGGGTCTCCAAGAGACCCAGTACTTC. Protein product: CASSVDISGGLQETQYF.

The sample holds a few counts of this clone. The V gene is TRBV5-5, the J gene TRBJ1-4; TRBD1 might be the D (5 bases). The CDR3 spans 15 residues. Per the germline V gene, CDR1 is SGHKS and CDR2 is YYEKEE (reference sequence). The V end lost 5 bases, the J end lost 8 bases, and 19 bases lay between the germline ends. The CDR3 nucleotides read TGTGCCAGCAGGGCCGGGGGGGACCAAAGGGAAAAACTGTTTTTT. This sequence encodes CASRAGGDQREKLFF.

The rearrangement links TRBV7-6 to TRBJ2-7; weak D call: TRBD2 (6 bases). Germline CDR1 and CDR2: SGHVS and FNYEAQ. The CDR3 sequence is 17 residues long. V lost 1 base and J 0 bases, leaving 16 bases between the germline ends. The CDR3 DNA sequence: TGTGCCAGCAGCTTAGACCCGGGACTGCAGTCCTCCTACGAGCAGTACTTC. Translated, it gives CASSLDPGLQSSYEQYF.

In regard to this clone: This sample includes further DNA sequences coding for the same CDR3. This chain links TRBV18 with TRBJ1-6; possibly TRBD1 for D (6 bases). Trimming shortened V by 3 bases and J by 7 bases, and 10 bases separated the two germline ends. The CDR3 sequence is 14 residues long. CDR1 and CDR2 from the germline V gene are KGHSH and LQKENI. CDR3 DNA: TGTGCCAGCTCACCGGACAGAGGGAATTCACCCCTCCACTTT. Amino acids: CASSPDRGNSPLHF.

The chain links TRBV6-2 or TRBV6-3 to TRBJ2-6; the D gene is possibly TRBD2 (7 bases). The germline gives CDR1 MNHEY, CDR2 SVGEGT. The CDR3 is 17 amino acids. The V end lost 6 bases, the J end lost 2 bases, and 17 bases lay between the germline ends. This CDR3 reads CASSPPGGLAGANVLTF. For the CDR3, the DNA is TGTGCCAGCAGCCCACCCGGGGGGCTAGCTGGGGCCAACGTCCTGACTTTC.

The rearrangement joins TRBV19 to TRBJ2-1, with 10 nucleotides matching TRBD2. The length of the CDR3 is 17 residues. V gave up 5 bases and J gave up 4 bases; unmatched junction bases: 11. Per the germline V gene, CDR1 is LNHDA and CDR2 is SQIVND (reference sequence). The CDR3 nucleotides are TGTGCCAGTAGTCTTGGACTAGCGGAAAGTATTTACAATGAGCAGTTCTTC. Encoded protein: CASSLGLAESIYNEQFF.

The CDR3 is CATSRQSRTEYNEQFF. Here the CDR3 DNA reads TGTGCCACCAGCAGGCAGAGCCGGACAGAGTACAATGAGCAGTTCTTC. The chain is built from TRBV15 and TRBJ2-1, with D possibly matching TRBD1 (6 bases). The ends were cut back, 3 bases at V and 4 bases at J, with 16 bases in the middle. The CDR3 spans 16 residues. Germline CDR1 and CDR2: LNHNV and YYDKDF (reference sequence).

The V and J genes are TRBV5-1 and TRBJ1-1; maybe TRBD1 (6 bases). The V gene lost 3 bases and the J gene lost 4 bases, with 13 bases spanning the gap. Germline V CDR1 and CDR2: SGHRS, YFSETQ. This CDR3 is 14 amino acids long. The CDR3 reads CASSSENRATEAFF. DNA of the CDR3: TGCGCCAGCAGCTCGGAAAACAGGGCCACTGAAGCTTTCTTT.

The V and J genes are TRBV2 and TRBJ1-4, with TRBD1 matching over 7 bases. Germline values: CDR1 SNHLY, CDR2 FYNNEI. This CDR3 contains 15 residues. J gave up 7 bases and V 7 bases, and 12 bases lay outside the gene matches. DNA of the CDR3: TGTGCCAGCACCCTGGGAGCCGGGACAGCTGAAAAACTGTTTTTT. It specifies CASTLGAGTAEKLFF.

The chain combines TRBV18 with TRBJ2-5; no reliable D call. V gave up 3 bases and J gave up 4 bases, with 6 bases separating them. CDR3 length: 12 amino acids. In germline, CDR1 is KGHSH, CDR2 LQKENI. The chain's CDR3 is CASSPAAETQYF. In nucleotides, the CDR3 is TGTGCCAGCTCACCCGCGGCAGAGACCCAGTACTTC.

The V call is TRBV5-1, the J call TRBJ2-7; TRBD1 agrees at 7 bases. Germline CDR1 is SGHRS and CDR2 is YFSETQ. The CDR3 covers 17 residues. With V trimmed by 2 bases and J by 3 bases, 14 bases remained unmatched. CDR3 in amino acids: CASSLGIHRDRIYEQYF. The CDR3 region has the DNA TGCGCCAGCAGCTTAGGGATCCACCGGGACAGAATCTACGAGCAGTACTTC.

The J gene is TRBJ1-1, the V gene TRBV30; D not certain. The CDR3 has 15 residues. Germline CDR1 GTSNPN, CDR2 SVGIG (reference sequence). The V and J ends lost 3 bases and 1 base respectively, with 15 bases between them. The CDR3 spells CAWRSPGIRNTEAFF. The CDR3 coding sequence is TGTGCCTGGAGAAGTCCGGGAATAAGGAACACTGAAGCTTTCTTT.

The V gene is TRBV5-1, the J gene TRBJ2-5; TRBD1 aligns across 9 bases. The CDR3 is 15 amino acids. Germline CDR1 reads SGHRS; CDR2 reads YFSETQ. V lost 3 bases, J lost 2 bases, and 5 bases stayed unmatched. For the CDR3, the DNA is TGCGCCAGCAGCTCCGGACAGGGGCAACAAGAGACCCAGTACTTC. This gives the protein CASSSGQGQQETQYF.

The chain combines TRBV14 with TRBJ1-5; 7 bases are a match to TRBD1. The CDR3 has 18 amino acids. Germline values: CDR1 SGHDN, CDR2 FVKESK. V shed 0 bases and J 3 bases; nucleotides not matched to a gene: 11. The CDR3 region has the DNA TGTGCCAGCAGCCAAGATTCGTGGACAGGAGATAACAATCAGCCCCAGCATTTT. Its translation: CASSQDSWTGDNNQPQHF. Drawing the rest from reference TRBV14 and TRBJ1-5, the complete variable domain is EAGVTQFPSHSVIEKGQTVTLRCDPISGHDNLYWYRRVMGKEIKFLLHFVKESKQDESGMPNNRFLAERTGGTYSTLKVQPAELEDSGVYFCASSQDSWTGDNNQPQHFGDGTRLSIL.

The gene calls are TRBV2 and TRBJ1-1; TRBD1 agrees at 7 bases. The V and J ends lost 2 bases and 2 bases, in that order; junction bases with no gene match: 5. Germline loops: CDR1 SNHLY, CDR2 FYNNEI. The CDR3 is 15 residues long. The CDR3 DNA is TGTGCCAGCAGTGAAAGGGACAGTCTCAACACTGAAGCTTTCTTT. It yields the protein CASSERDSLNTEAFF. Drawing the rest from reference TRBV2 and TRBJ1-1, the complete variable domain is EPEVTQTPSHQVTQMGQEVILRCVPISNHLYFYWYRQILGQKVEFLVSFYNNEISEKSEIFDDQFSVERPDGSNFTLKIRSTKLEDSAMYFCASSERDSLNTEAFFGQGTRLTVV.

This clone was counted only a few times. The chain combines TRBV5-1 with TRBJ1-2; D ambiguous. Trimming cost V 0 bases and J 4 bases, with 10 bases left between them. There are 14 residues in the CDR3. Germline lookup yields CDR1 SGHRS and CDR2 YFSETQ. CDR3 coding DNA: TGCGCCAGCAGCTTGGAGGCAGCAGGCTATGGCTACACCTTC. As protein: CASSLEAAGYGYTF.

The rearrangement links TRBV6-5 to TRBJ1-6; perhaps TRBD1 as D (5 bases). The V gene lost 6 bases and the J gene lost 1 base, with 7 bases spanning the gap. The CDR3 totals 14 residues. Per the germline V gene, CDR1 is MNHEY and CDR2 is SVGAGI. The CDR3 region has the DNA TGTGCCAGCAGCCAGGGATCCTATAATTCACCCCTCCACTTT. Amino acid sequence: CASSQGSYNSPLHF.

The chain couples TRBV19 to TRBJ2-5, with a tentative D call TRBD2 (5 bases). CDR1 is LNHDA, CDR2 SQIVND, per germline (reference sequence). Trimming removed 4 bases from V and 6 bases from J, with 18 bases in between. CDR3 size: 15 residues. The CDR3 is CASSTQGGSFKTQYF. Here the CDR3 DNA reads TGTGCCAGTAGTACTCAAGGTGGGAGTTTTAAGACCCAGTACTTC.

The chain joins TRBV5-1 to TRBJ2-2, with D uncertain. The V end was cut by 2 bases, the J end by 0 bases, with 8 bases between. From germline, CDR1 is SGHRS and CDR2 YFSETQ. The CDR3 length is 15 residues. This chain's CDR3 is CASSFETANTGELFF. The CDR3 DNA sequence: TGCGCCAGCAGCTTCGAAACAGCGAACACCGGGGAGCTGTTTTTT.

The gene calls are TRBV9 and TRBJ2-7; 7 nucleotides agree with TRBD1. The V gene's germline CDR1 is SGDLS and CDR2 YYNGEE. The V and J ends lost 3 bases and 2 bases, in that order; junction bases with no gene match: 8. This CDR3 is 15 amino acids long. CDR3 sequence: CASSAEGTATYEQYF. The CDR3 nucleotides are TGTGCCAGCAGCGCCGAAGGGACAGCTACCTACGAGCAGTACTTC.